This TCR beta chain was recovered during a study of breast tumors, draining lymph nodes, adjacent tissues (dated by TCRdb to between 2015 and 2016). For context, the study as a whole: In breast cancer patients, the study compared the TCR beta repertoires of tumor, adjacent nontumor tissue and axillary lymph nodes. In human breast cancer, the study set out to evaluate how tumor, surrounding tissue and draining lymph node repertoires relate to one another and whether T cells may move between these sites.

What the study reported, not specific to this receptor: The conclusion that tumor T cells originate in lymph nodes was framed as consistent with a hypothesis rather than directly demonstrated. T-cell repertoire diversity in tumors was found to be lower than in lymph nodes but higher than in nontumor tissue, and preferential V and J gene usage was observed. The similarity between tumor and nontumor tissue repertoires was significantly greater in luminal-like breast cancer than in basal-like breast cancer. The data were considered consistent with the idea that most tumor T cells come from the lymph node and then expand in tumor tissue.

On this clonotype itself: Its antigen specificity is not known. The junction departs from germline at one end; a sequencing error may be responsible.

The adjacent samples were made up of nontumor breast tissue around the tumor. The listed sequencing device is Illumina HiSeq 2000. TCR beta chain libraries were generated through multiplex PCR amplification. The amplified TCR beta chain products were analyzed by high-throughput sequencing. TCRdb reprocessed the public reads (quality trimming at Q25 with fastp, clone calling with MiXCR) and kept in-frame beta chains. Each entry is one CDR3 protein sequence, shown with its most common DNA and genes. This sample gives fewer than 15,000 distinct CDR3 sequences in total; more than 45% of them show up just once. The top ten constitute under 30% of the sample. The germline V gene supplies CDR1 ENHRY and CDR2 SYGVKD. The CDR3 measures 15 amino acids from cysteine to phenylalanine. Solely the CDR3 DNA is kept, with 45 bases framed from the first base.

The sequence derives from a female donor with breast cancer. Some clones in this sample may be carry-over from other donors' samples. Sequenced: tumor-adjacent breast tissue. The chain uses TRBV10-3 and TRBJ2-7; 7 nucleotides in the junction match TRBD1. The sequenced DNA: TGTGCTATCAGTTCGCAGGGGGTCCGTGCCTACGAGCAGTACTTC. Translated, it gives CAISSQGVRAYEQYF.